The rows below give T cell receptor beta chains drawn from one sample of a study of blood T cell repertoires in COVID-19. The repertoire was sequenced with immunoSEQ multiplex PCR; TCRdb's copy has only in-frame clones and lacks some. The sample contains roughly 30,000 clones, less than 80% of which appear only once. Input material: peripheral blood. These receptors all stem from a boy between 2 and 10 years old with active or convalescent COVID-19. Each CDR3 is given with its conserved first and last residue. D genes are given only for firm matches. The listing skips clone size in some rows; elsewhere it reads once, few, many or a size class.

d_call: TRBD2; j_call: TRBJ2-3; cdr3_length: 15; v_call: TRBV29-1; clone_size: -; cdr3_nt: TGCAGCGTGGGGACTAGCGGGGGGGCAGTAGATACGCAGTATTTT; cdr3_aa: CSVGTSGGAVDTQYF
d_call: -; j_call: TRBJ1-2; cdr3_length: 15; v_call: TRBV19; clone_size: -; cdr3_nt: TGTGCCAGTAGTATACTGGACTCCACCGGATATGGCTACACCTTC; cdr3_aa: CASSILDSTGYGYTF
d_call: -; j_call: TRBJ2-7; cdr3_length: 16; v_call: TRBV4-1; clone_size: -; cdr3_nt: TGCGCCAGCAGCCAAGAAGGCCCATATCAGGGGTATGAGCAGTACTTC; cdr3_aa: CASSQEGPYQGYEQYF
d_call: -; j_call: TRBJ1-6; cdr3_length: 14; v_call: TRBV7-9; clone_size: -; cdr3_nt: TGTGCCAGCAGCTCTTGGGGGGATAATTCACCCCTCCACTTT; cdr3_aa: CASSSWGDNSPLHF
d_call: -; j_call: TRBJ1-2; cdr3_length: 12; v_call: TRBV6-5; clone_size: -; cdr3_nt: TGTGCCAGCAGTCAGGGGTATCATGGCTACACCTTC; cdr3_aa: CASSQGYHGYTF
d_call: TRBD2; j_call: TRBJ2-1; cdr3_length: 20; v_call: TRBV4-2; clone_size: few; cdr3_nt: TGTGCCAGCAGCCAAGCCCCGACCGGGGCTAGCGGGAAGGAATTTGATGAGCAGTTCTTC; cdr3_aa: CASSQAPTGASGKEFDEQFF
d_call: -; j_call: TRBJ1-6; cdr3_length: 15; v_call: TRBV28; clone_size: -; cdr3_nt: TGTGCCAGCAGGCCCATAGGGGGAGCCGCTTCACCCCTCCACTTT; cdr3_aa: CASRPIGGAASPLHF
d_call: -; j_call: TRBJ1-5; cdr3_length: 15; v_call: TRBV7-9; clone_size: -; cdr3_nt: TGTGCCAGCAGCTCGACAGTCCTTAGCAATCAGCCCCAGCATTTT; cdr3_aa: CASSSTVLSNQPQHF
d_call: -; j_call: TRBJ2-2; cdr3_length: 17; v_call: TRBV25-1; clone_size: -; cdr3_nt: TGTGCCAGCAGTGATCGGGGAGTGCCTCCGAACACCGGGGAGCTGTTTTTT; cdr3_aa: CASSDRGVPPNTGELFF
d_call: TRBD1; j_call: TRBJ1-5; cdr3_length: 12; v_call: TRBV10-2; clone_size: -; cdr3_nt: TGCGCCAGCAGCACAGGGGATCAGCCCCAGCATTTT; cdr3_aa: CASSTGDQPQHF
d_call: -; j_call: TRBJ2-7; cdr3_length: 15; v_call: TRBV28; clone_size: -; cdr3_nt: TGTGCCAGCAGTTTCGCACACAGCTTTAACTACGAGCAGTACTTC; cdr3_aa: CASSFAHSFNYEQYF
d_call: -; j_call: TRBJ2-2; cdr3_length: 13; v_call: TRBV28; clone_size: -; cdr3_nt: TGTGCCAGCACTGGGGGCGTCACCGGGGAGCTGTTTTTT; cdr3_aa: CASTGGVTGELFF
d_call: TRBD1; j_call: TRBJ1-6; cdr3_length: 19; v_call: TRBV11-3; clone_size: -; cdr3_nt: TGTGCCAGCAGCCCAGCCCCGGGACAGGGGGTCTCCTATAATTCACCCCTCCACTTT; cdr3_aa: CASSPAPGQGVSYNSPLHF
d_call: TRBD1; j_call: TRBJ1-4; cdr3_length: 16; v_call: TRBV7-9; clone_size: medium-sized; cdr3_nt: TGTGCCAGCAGCCGAACAGGGGTCGCAACTAATGAAAAACTGTTTTTT; cdr3_aa: CASSRTGVATNEKLFF
d_call: -; j_call: TRBJ1-3; cdr3_length: 15; v_call: TRBV7-9; clone_size: -; cdr3_nt: TGTGCCAGCAGCACCTTTGGGGCCGGGGGAAACACCATATATTTT; cdr3_aa: CASSTFGAGGNTIYF
d_call: TRBD1; j_call: TRBJ2-2; cdr3_length: 15; v_call: TRBV4-2; clone_size: many; cdr3_nt: TGTGCCAGCAGCGTGGGACAGGGGGGGCCCGGGGAGCTGTTTTTT; cdr3_aa: CASSVGQGGPGELFF
d_call: -; j_call: TRBJ1-1; cdr3_length: 12; v_call: TRBV30; clone_size: -; cdr3_nt: TGTGCCTGGAGTTCCGGGGGCACTGAAGCTTTCTTT; cdr3_aa: CAWSSGGTEAFF
d_call: TRBD2; j_call: TRBJ2-7; cdr3_length: 14; v_call: TRBV9; clone_size: -; cdr3_nt: TGTGCCAGCAGCGGGGGGAGGGGACGGTACGAGCAGTACTTC; cdr3_aa: CASSGGRGRYEQYF
d_call: TRBD1; j_call: TRBJ1-2; cdr3_length: 15; v_call: TRBV11-2; clone_size: -; cdr3_nt: TGTGCCAGCAGCGCTCGGGACAGGGGGCAAGATGGCTACACCTTC; cdr3_aa: CASSARDRGQDGYTF
d_call: -; j_call: TRBJ2-3; cdr3_length: 13; v_call: TRBV28; clone_size: -; cdr3_nt: TGTGCCAGCCGGGACACCCTTCAGGGTACGCAGTATTTT; cdr3_aa: CASRDTLQGTQYF
d_call: TRBD2; j_call: TRBJ2-2; cdr3_length: 16; v_call: TRBV5-5; clone_size: -; cdr3_nt: TGTGCCAGCAGCATAGGACTAGCGGGAGGAACCGGGGAGCTGTTTTTT; cdr3_aa: CASSIGLAGGTGELFF
d_call: TRBD1; j_call: TRBJ1-1; cdr3_length: 16; v_call: TRBV6-1; clone_size: -; cdr3_nt: TGTGCCAGCAGTGACCACCTACAGGGGGTTAACACTGAAGCTTTCTTT; cdr3_aa: CASSDHLQGVNTEAFF
d_call: TRBD2; j_call: TRBJ2-7; cdr3_length: 14; v_call: TRBV7-9; clone_size: -; cdr3_nt: TGTGCCAGCAGCTTATCCCGACTAGCGGAAGAGCAGTACTTC; cdr3_aa: CASSLSRLAEEQYF
d_call: TRBD2; j_call: TRBJ2-5; cdr3_length: 18; v_call: TRBV20-1; clone_size: few; cdr3_nt: TGCAGTGCTAGTGGGACTAGCGGGAGGGCCGAGCGGACAGAGACCCAGTACTTC; cdr3_aa: CSASGTSGRAERTETQYF
d_call: -; j_call: TRBJ1-5; cdr3_length: 16; v_call: TRBV28; clone_size: many; cdr3_nt: TGTGCCAGCAGTTTCCCGTGGGAAGGGGCGGGACAGCCCCAGCATTTT; cdr3_aa: CASSFPWEGAGQPQHF
d_call: -; j_call: TRBJ2-1; cdr3_length: 11; v_call: TRBV7-9; clone_size: -; cdr3_nt: TGTGCCAGCAGCGCCGAGAATGAGCAGTTCTTC; cdr3_aa: CASSAENEQFF
d_call: TRBD2; j_call: TRBJ2-4; cdr3_length: 15; v_call: TRBV20-1; clone_size: -; cdr3_nt: TGCAGTGCTAGTAGCGGGGGTTTCGGGGGAAACATTCAGTACTTC; cdr3_aa: CSASSGGFGGNIQYF
d_call: TRBD2; j_call: TRBJ2-2; cdr3_length: 16; v_call: TRBV7-9; clone_size: -; cdr3_nt: TGTGCCAGCAGCCACGGGGGAGGGGTGGACACCGGGGAGCTGTTTTTT; cdr3_aa: CASSHGGGVDTGELFF
d_call: TRBD1; j_call: TRBJ1-4; cdr3_length: 14; v_call: TRBV11-2; clone_size: -; cdr3_nt: TGTGCCAGCCATACAGGGGGCATTGGGGAAAAACTGTTTTTT; cdr3_aa: CASHTGGIGEKLFF
d_call: TRBD1; j_call: TRBJ1-2; cdr3_length: 16; v_call: TRBV28; clone_size: -; cdr3_nt: TGTGCCAGCAGTTTACCCTTAACCGGACAGGGCCATGGCTACACCTTC; cdr3_aa: CASSLPLTGQGHGYTF
d_call: TRBD1; j_call: TRBJ2-5; cdr3_length: 15; v_call: TRBV5-1; clone_size: -; cdr3_nt: TGCGCCAGCAGCTTTGGGACAGGGGGGTTTCAGACCCAGTACTTC; cdr3_aa: CASSFGTGGFQTQYF
d_call: TRBD2; j_call: TRBJ2-1; cdr3_length: 16; v_call: TRBV27; clone_size: once; cdr3_nt: TGTGCCAGCAGTTTATCATTGGGACTAGTCTACAATGAGCAGTTCTTC; cdr3_aa: CASSLSLGLVYNEQFF
d_call: -; j_call: TRBJ1-1; cdr3_length: 15; v_call: TRBV20-1; clone_size: -; cdr3_nt: TGCAGTGCTAGTATTGCCGGCAGGGTGAACACTGAAGCTTTCTTT; cdr3_aa: CSASIAGRVNTEAFF
d_call: TRBD1; j_call: TRBJ1-2; cdr3_length: 12; v_call: TRBV5-1; clone_size: -; cdr3_nt: TGCGCCAGCAGCTATGACAGGGGAGGCTACACCTTC; cdr3_aa: CASSYDRGGYTF
d_call: -; j_call: TRBJ2-6; cdr3_length: 20; v_call: TRBV5-1; clone_size: -; cdr3_nt: TGCGCCAGCGCCCAAATTTCAGGGCCAGGGTACAATCTTGGGGCCAACGTCCTGACTTTC; cdr3_aa: CASAQISGPGYNLGANVLTF
d_call: -; j_call: TRBJ1-5; cdr3_length: 13; v_call: TRBV6-5; clone_size: -; cdr3_nt: TGTGCCAGCAGTAGGAGGGAGGATCAGCCCCAGCATTTT; cdr3_aa: CASSRREDQPQHF
d_call: -; j_call: TRBJ1-1; cdr3_length: 15; v_call: TRBV6-5; clone_size: few; cdr3_nt: TGTGCCAGCAGTCCCACTCGCATACTCGGCACTGAAGCTTTCTTT; cdr3_aa: CASSPTRILGTEAFF
d_call: TRBD1; j_call: TRBJ1-6; cdr3_length: 15; v_call: TRBV5-1; clone_size: -; cdr3_nt: TGCGCCAGCAGCCCGGGACAGGGGTCTGGTTCACCCCTCCACTTT; cdr3_aa: CASSPGQGSGSPLHF
d_call: -; j_call: TRBJ1-1; cdr3_length: 11; v_call: TRBV29-1; clone_size: -; cdr3_nt: TGCAGCGTCCAGGGGAACACTGAAGCTTTCTTT; cdr3_aa: CSVQGNTEAFF
d_call: -; j_call: TRBJ1-1; cdr3_length: 14; v_call: TRBV7-2; clone_size: -; cdr3_nt: TGTGCCAGCAGCTTAGTGGCGGTGGGGCCTGAAGCTTTCTTT; cdr3_aa: CASSLVAVGPEAFF
d_call: -; j_call: TRBJ1-6; cdr3_length: 14; v_call: TRBV6-2/TRBV6-3; clone_size: few; cdr3_nt: TGTGCCAGCAGTCAGGACAGTTTAGCTTCACCCCTCCACTTT; cdr3_aa: CASSQDSLASPLHF
d_call: TRBD1; j_call: TRBJ1-4; cdr3_length: 15; v_call: TRBV7-9; clone_size: -; cdr3_nt: TGTGCCAGCAGCTTAGGGACAGGGGGAGAAGAAAAACTGTTTTTT; cdr3_aa: CASSLGTGGEEKLFF
d_call: -; j_call: TRBJ2-5; cdr3_length: 13; v_call: TRBV5-1; clone_size: -; cdr3_nt: TGCGCCAGCAGCTCGCAGGAGGTGAAGACCCAGTACTTC; cdr3_aa: CASSSQEVKTQYF
d_call: -; j_call: TRBJ1-5; cdr3_length: 20; v_call: TRBV5-1; clone_size: -; cdr3_nt: TGCGCCAGCAGCCCTAACGCTACAGGGTCCTCCCTATATAGCAATCAGCCCCAGCATTTT; cdr3_aa: CASSPNATGSSLYSNQPQHF
d_call: TRBD1; j_call: TRBJ1-5; cdr3_length: 14; v_call: TRBV19; clone_size: -; cdr3_nt: TGTGCCAGTAGTAACAGGGGGTACAATCAGCCCCAGCATTTT; cdr3_aa: CASSNRGYNQPQHF
d_call: TRBD1; j_call: TRBJ1-5; cdr3_length: 18; v_call: TRBV28; clone_size: -; cdr3_nt: TGTGCCAGCAGCGAGGGGGACAGGACACGATATAGCAATCAGCCCCAGCATTTT; cdr3_aa: CASSEGDRTRYSNQPQHF
d_call: -; j_call: TRBJ1-4; cdr3_length: 15; v_call: TRBV27; clone_size: -; cdr3_nt: TGTGCCAGCAGTTTATTTGCCTCAACTAAGGAAAAACTGTTTTTT; cdr3_aa: CASSLFASTKEKLFF
d_call: TRBD2; j_call: TRBJ2-1; cdr3_length: 17; v_call: TRBV11-3; clone_size: -; cdr3_nt: TGTGCCAGCAGCTCCCGTGGGGGAGGGGAGGCCTACAATGAGCAGTTCTTC; cdr3_aa: CASSSRGGGEAYNEQFF
d_call: -; j_call: TRBJ2-7; cdr3_length: 13; v_call: TRBV6-5; clone_size: -; cdr3_nt: TGTGCCAGCAGAAACTTCGTCTCCTACGAGCAGTACTTC; cdr3_aa: CASRNFVSYEQYF
d_call: -; j_call: TRBJ2-3; cdr3_length: 16; v_call: TRBV4-1; clone_size: -; cdr3_nt: TGCGCCAGCAGCCAAACCGGGACTTTGGGCACAGATACGCAGTATTTT; cdr3_aa: CASSQTGTLGTDTQYF
d_call: TRBD2; j_call: TRBJ2-2; cdr3_length: 18; v_call: TRBV7-6; clone_size: -; cdr3_nt: TGTGCCAGCAGCTTAGTGCCCGGGACTAGCGGGGGGGCCGGGGAGCTGTTTTTT; cdr3_aa: CASSLVPGTSGGAGELFF
d_call: -; j_call: TRBJ1-1; cdr3_length: 14; v_call: TRBV13; clone_size: -; cdr3_nt: TGTGCCAGCAGTAATGGGCCGGCGAACACTGAAGCTTTCTTT; cdr3_aa: CASSNGPANTEAFF
d_call: TRBD2; j_call: TRBJ2-1; cdr3_length: 16; v_call: TRBV5-1; clone_size: -; cdr3_nt: TGCGCCAGCAGTATCGGGACTAGCGGCCTAGGCAATGAGCAGTTCTTC; cdr3_aa: CASSIGTSGLGNEQFF
d_call: -; j_call: TRBJ1-2; cdr3_length: 15; v_call: TRBV7-8; clone_size: -; cdr3_nt: TGTGCCAGCACCGCGGGGCCCACTCATAACTATGGCTACACCTTC; cdr3_aa: CASTAGPTHNYGYTF
d_call: TRBD1; j_call: TRBJ1-5; cdr3_length: 13; v_call: TRBV5-6; clone_size: -; cdr3_nt: TGTGCCAGCAGCCGGGACAGGGATCAGCCCCAGCATTTT; cdr3_aa: CASSRDRDQPQHF
d_call: -; j_call: TRBJ1-4; cdr3_length: 12; v_call: TRBV30; clone_size: -; cdr3_nt: TGTGCCTGGAAGGGGAATAATGAAAAACTGTTTTTT; cdr3_aa: CAWKGNNEKLFF